This T cell receptor (beta chain) was sequenced in a study of T cell responses to AZD1222 COVID-19 vaccine. The study's findings and limits: Most donors were white British, females outnumbered males, and clonal diversity was possibly underestimated. At study baseline, merely five or six AZD1222 recipients were seropositive. Nearly half of spike-specific TCRs reportedly go after variant regions that carry no mutations.

Produced via immunoSEQ multiplex PCR; TCRdb's table is partial and in-frame only. This sample has roughly 130,000 clones; 88% occur once, and the top ten carry 7.6%. Comments on this clone: The antigen is unknown.

This TCR came from an adult in good health. Material: peripheral blood, obtained on day 0 of AZD1222 vaccination.

The CDR3 nucleotides are TGTGCCAGCACCCTAAGGGGGATAAAAACTGAAGCTTTCTTT. Translation gives CASTLRGIKTEAFF. This chain links TRBV7-2 with TRBJ1-1, with D possibly being TRBD1 (6 bases). The CDR3 totals 14 residues. Looked up from germline, CDR1 is SGHTA and CDR2 is FQGNSA. Trimming shortened V by 7 bases and J by 5 bases, and 17 bases separated the two germline ends. The full variable domain, completed using reference TRBV7-2 and TRBJ1-1, is GAGVSQSPSNKVTEKGKDVELRCDPISGHTALYWYRQSLGQGLEFLIYFQGNSAPDKSGLPSDRFSAERTGGSVSTLTIQRTQQEDSAVYLCASTLRGIKTEAFFGQGTRLTVV.